A selection of T cell receptor beta chains follows, all from one sample in a study of CD8 T cells in ankylosing spondylitis. TCRdb independently ran MiXCR on the 5' RACE reads; one entry per CDR3 protein. There are around 540,000 distinct CDR3 sequences in the sample; approximately 12% occur only once, and over 6.5% lies in the top ten. Sample: blood, either unsorted or a sorted T cell fraction (not recorded which). The receptor source for this set is a male donor with ankylosing spondylitis. Both conserved end residues are part of each CDR3. A D gene is named only where the DNA matches it firmly. The size field is filled for only some rows; it gives once, few, many or a size class.

clone_size	v_call	j_call	d_call	cdr3_nt	cdr3_aa
.	TRBV11-3	TRBJ1-1	.	TGTGCCAGCAGCTCTCTTGTTGTTCTGAACACTGAAGCTTTCTTT	CASSSLVVLNTEAFF
few	TRBV6-1	TRBJ2-3	TRBD2	TGTGCCAGCAGACAATCGGGGGGAGGGCAGGGAGATACGCAGTATTTT	CASRQSGGGQGDTQYF
.	TRBV11-2	TRBJ1-2	TRBD1	TGTGCCAGCAGCTTTATCCTTGGACAGGGTGTCGGCTACACCTTC	CASSFILGQGVGYTF
.	TRBV7-2	TRBJ2-1	TRBD2	TGTGCCAGCAGTCAGAGGGGGACTAGCGGAAACAATGAGCAGTTCTTC	CASSQRGTSGNNEQFF
.	TRBV7-8	TRBJ2-1	.	TGTGCCAGCCTTGACCAAAGCATATACAATGAGCAGTTCTTC	CASLDQSIYNEQFF
many	TRBV20-1	TRBJ2-7	.	TGCAGTGCGGGGAACAAAGCCGAGGGCGAGCAGTACTTC	CSAGNKAEGEQYF
few	TRBV12-3/TRBV12-4	TRBJ2-6	.	TGTGCCAGCAGTCTCGGGACAACAGACTCTGGGGCCAACGTCCTGACTTTC	CASSLGTTDSGANVLTF
.	TRBV10-3	TRBJ2-1	TRBD2	TGTGCCATCACCCTTGGTAGCGGGTCCTACAATGAGCAGTTCTTC	CAITLGSGSYNEQFF
few	TRBV15	TRBJ1-6	.	TGTGCCACCAGCATAACCTGGGGCGGGGACTATAATTCACCCCTCCACTTT	CATSITWGGDYNSPLHF
many	TRBV6-2/TRBV6-3	TRBJ1-5	.	TGTGCCAGCAGCGGGGGACCTCGACGGGCCCAGCATTTT	CASSGGPRRAQHF